This T cell receptor (beta chain) was observed in a study of blood T cell repertoires in COVID-19 (dated by TCRdb to 2018 to 2020). With regard to the full study: Samples covering the acute and convalescent phases of COVID-19 were provided by collaborators in the United States, Italy and Spain. The repertoires were released in a freely available public database intended as a resource for research on the immune response to SARS-CoV-2. A de-identified subject ID, COVID-19 status, age in years and sex were almost always included in the sample metadata. Deeply sampled blood TCRbeta repertoires from subjects exposed to, actively infected with, or recovered from COVID-19 were included in the dataset. The prospective study material was composed of cDNA or gDNA derived from T cells, B-cell-depleted T cells, or PBMCs. Samples were obtained from the ongoing ImmuneRACE study (first 160 participants) and from 1,000 to 1,500 subjects provided by 6 global collaborators. Where HLA class I and class II types were available, the types were taken from metadata supplied by the sample provider, not from assay-based typing. The paper's findings and limits, for the study overall: How much clinical and demographic metadata was included differed by source and by participant, and the metadata was provided uncurated.

Deletion took 7 bases off V and 1 base off J, with a span of 10 bases between the germline ends. The CDR3 starts with the cysteine, ends with the phenylalanine, and has 13 residues. The CDR3 DNA has 39 bases and is translated from base 1. Samples from volunteer blood donors who had recovered from COVID-19 were contributed by a second Seattle source. The collaborating institutions used their own protocols to collect whole blood in K2EDTA tubes. For TCRbeta analysis, collaborators shipped samples in one of three forms: frozen whole blood, isolated PBMCs, or DNA extracted from either of those sample types. TCRbeta CDR3 regions were amplified from genomic DNA using the immunoSEQ Assay, a bias-controlled multiplex PCR. From the authors' description of their analysis: The number of nucleated cells in each sample was estimated by amplification of reference gene primers within the assay. To quantify the absolute abundance of each unique TCRbeta CDR3 rearrangement, sequence reads were collapsed and filtered. For each sample, productive Simpson clonality was calculated by taking the square root of Simpson's diversity index across productive rearrangements. TCRdb mirrors the immuneACCESS table, restricted to in-frame sequences. Some clones are absent from its copies; in checked studies, under half trace to an unresolved V gene, and the reason for the others is unknown. Clone size and the V and J calls come from that table; the DNA yielded D and trimming. The sample profile shows about 290,000 clones; roughly 90% of them were found once. The top ten clonotypes cover about 0.94% of the sample.

A remark on this clone: Which antigen it targets is not known. No quality values exist for individual bases; no much larger clone is one base distant.

The chain joins TRBV12-3 or TRBV12-4 to TRBJ1-1, with no reliable assignment of the D segment. The TCR originated in a woman aged 40 to 50 who had recovered from COVID-19. Sequenced sample: peripheral blood. The CDR3 loop reads CASNHPGNTEAFF. The nucleotide sequence reads TGTGCCAGCAATCATCCAGGGAACACTGAAGCTTTCTTT.